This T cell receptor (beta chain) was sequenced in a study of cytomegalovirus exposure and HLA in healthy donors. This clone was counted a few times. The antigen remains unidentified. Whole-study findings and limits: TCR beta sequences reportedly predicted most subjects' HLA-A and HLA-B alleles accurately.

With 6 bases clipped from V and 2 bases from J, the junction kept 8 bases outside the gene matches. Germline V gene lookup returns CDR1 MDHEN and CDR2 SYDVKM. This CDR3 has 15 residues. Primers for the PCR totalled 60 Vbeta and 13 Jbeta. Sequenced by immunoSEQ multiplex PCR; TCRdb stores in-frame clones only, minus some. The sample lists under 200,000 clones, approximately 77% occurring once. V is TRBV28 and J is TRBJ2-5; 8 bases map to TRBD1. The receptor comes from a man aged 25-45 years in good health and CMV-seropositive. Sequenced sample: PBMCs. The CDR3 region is CASSRGQGGQETQYF. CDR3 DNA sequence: TGTGCCAGCAGCCGAGGACAGGGCGGGCAAGAGACCCAGTACTTC.